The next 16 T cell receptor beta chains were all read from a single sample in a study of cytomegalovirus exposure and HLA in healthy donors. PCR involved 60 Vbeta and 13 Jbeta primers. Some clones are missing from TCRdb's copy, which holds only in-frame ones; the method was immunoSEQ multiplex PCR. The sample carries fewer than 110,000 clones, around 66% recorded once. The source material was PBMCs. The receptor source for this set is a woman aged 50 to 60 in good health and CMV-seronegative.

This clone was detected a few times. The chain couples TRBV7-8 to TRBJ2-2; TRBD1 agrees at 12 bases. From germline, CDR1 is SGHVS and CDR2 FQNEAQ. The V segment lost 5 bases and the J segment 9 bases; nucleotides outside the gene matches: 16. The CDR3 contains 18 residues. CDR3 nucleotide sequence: TGTGCCAGCAGCCCCTTTAGGGTTGCCCGGGACAGGGGGCGGGAGCTGTTTTTT. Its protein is CASSPFRVARDRGRELFF.

The DNA for the CDR3 is TGTGCCAGCAGCTTAAAGGCTGCAGCGGGTTTCTACAATGAGCAGTTCTTC. It translates to CASSLKAAAGFYNEQFF. J is TRBJ2-1 and V is TRBV11-3, with D possibly matching TRBD2 (6 bases). Per the germline V gene, CDR1 is SGHNT and CDR2 is YENEEA. CDR3 length equals 17 residues. V gave up 2 bases and J gave up 3 bases, with 17 bases separating them. Full variable domain (remainder filled in from reference TRBV11-3 and TRBJ2-1): EAGVVQSPRYKIIEKKQPVAFWCNPISGHNTLYWYLQNLGQGPELLIRYENEEAVDDSQLPKDRFSAERLKGVDSTLKIQPAELGDSAVYLCASSLKAAAGFYNEQFFGPGTRLTVL.

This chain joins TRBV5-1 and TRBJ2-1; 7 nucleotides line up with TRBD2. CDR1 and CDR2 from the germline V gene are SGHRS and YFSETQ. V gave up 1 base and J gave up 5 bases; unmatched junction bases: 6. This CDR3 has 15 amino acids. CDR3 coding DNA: TGCGCCAGCAGCTTGTGGATCGCGGGAGACAATGAGCAGTTCTTC. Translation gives CASSLWIAGDNEQFF.

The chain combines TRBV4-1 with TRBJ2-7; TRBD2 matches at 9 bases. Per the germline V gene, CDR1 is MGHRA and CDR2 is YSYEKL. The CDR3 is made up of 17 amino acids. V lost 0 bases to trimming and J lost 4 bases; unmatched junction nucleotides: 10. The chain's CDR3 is CASSQDRVGTSFYEQYF. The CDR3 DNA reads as TGCGCCAGCAGCCAAGACAGGGTTGGGACTAGCTTTTACGAGCAGTACTTC.

The DNA for the CDR3 is TGTGCCAGCAGCCTCCAGGGCTACGAGCAGTACTTC. This gives the protein CASSLQGYEQYF. V usage is TRBV27 and J usage is TRBJ2-7; the D gene is possibly TRBD1 (5 bases). V was shortened by 6 bases and J by 3 bases, with 9 bases between the two germline ends. CDR3 length equals 12 residues. Germline CDR1 and CDR2: MNHEY and SMNVEV (reference sequence).

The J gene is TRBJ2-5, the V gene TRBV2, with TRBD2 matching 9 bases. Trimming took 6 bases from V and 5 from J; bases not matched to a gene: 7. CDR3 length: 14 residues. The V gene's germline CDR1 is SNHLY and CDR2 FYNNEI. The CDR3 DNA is TGTGCCAGCAGGAAGACTAGCGGTGATGAGACCCAGTACTTC. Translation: CASRKTSGDETQYF.

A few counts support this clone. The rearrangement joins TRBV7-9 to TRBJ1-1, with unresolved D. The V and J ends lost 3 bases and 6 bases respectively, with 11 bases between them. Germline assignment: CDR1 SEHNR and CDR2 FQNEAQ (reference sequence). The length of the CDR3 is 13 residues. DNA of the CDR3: TGTGCCAGCAGCTTCCTACAGCGGCCTGAAGCTTTCTTT. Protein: CASSFLQRPEAFF.

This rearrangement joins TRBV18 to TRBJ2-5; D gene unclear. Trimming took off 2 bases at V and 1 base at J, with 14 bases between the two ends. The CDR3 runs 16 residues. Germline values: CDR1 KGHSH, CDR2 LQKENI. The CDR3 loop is CASSPITAAPQETQYF. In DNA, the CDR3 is TGTGCCAGCTCACCAATCACAGCCGCCCCCCAAGAGACCCAGTACTTC.

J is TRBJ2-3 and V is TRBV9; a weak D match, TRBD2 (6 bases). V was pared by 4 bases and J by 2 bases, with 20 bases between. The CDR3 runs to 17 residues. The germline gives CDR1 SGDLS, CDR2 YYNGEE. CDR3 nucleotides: TGTGCCAGCAGCCCCCACGCCCTAGCGAGGTCCACAGATACGCAGTATTTT. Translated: CASSPHALARSTDTQYF.

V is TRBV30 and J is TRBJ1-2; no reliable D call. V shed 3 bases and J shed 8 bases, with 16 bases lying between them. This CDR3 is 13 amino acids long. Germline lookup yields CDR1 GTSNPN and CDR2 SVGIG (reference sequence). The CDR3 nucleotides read TGTGCCTGGAGCTCCTGGAGCTCGGGGGGCTACACCTTC. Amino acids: CAWSSWSSGGYTF.

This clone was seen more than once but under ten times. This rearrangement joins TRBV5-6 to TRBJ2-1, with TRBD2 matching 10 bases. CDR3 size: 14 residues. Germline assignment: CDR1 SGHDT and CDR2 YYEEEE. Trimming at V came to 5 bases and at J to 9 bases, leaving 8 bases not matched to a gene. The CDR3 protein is CASSPGLAMGEQFF. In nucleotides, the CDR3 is TGTGCCAGCAGTCCGGGACTAGCGATGGGTGAGCAGTTCTTC.

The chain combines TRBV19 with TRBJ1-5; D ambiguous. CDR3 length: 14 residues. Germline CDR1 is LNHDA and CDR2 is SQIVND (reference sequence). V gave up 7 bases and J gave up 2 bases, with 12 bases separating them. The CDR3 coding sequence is TGTGCCAGTACCAAAGGTCAGGGCAATCAGCCCCAGCATTTT. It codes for CASTKGQGNQPQHF.

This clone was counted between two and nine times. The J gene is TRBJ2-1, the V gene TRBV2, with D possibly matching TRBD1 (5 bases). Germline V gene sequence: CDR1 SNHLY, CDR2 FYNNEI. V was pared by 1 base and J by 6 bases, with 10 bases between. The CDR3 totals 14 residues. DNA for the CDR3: TGTGCCAGCAGTGAAGGACAGTCGGGCAATGAGCAGTTCTTC. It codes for CASSEGQSGNEQFF.

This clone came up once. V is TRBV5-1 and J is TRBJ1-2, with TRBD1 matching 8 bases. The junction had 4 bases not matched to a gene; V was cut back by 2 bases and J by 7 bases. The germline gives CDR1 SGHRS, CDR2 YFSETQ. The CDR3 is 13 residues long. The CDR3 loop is CASSLQGDFGYTF. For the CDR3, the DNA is TGCGCCAGCAGCTTACAGGGGGATTTTGGCTACACCTTC. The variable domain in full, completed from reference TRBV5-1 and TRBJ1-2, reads KAGVTQTPRYLIKTRGQQVTLSCSPISGHRSVSWYQQTPGQGLQFLFEYFSETQRNKGNFPGRFSGRQFSNSRSEMNVSTLELGDSALYLCASSLQGDFGYTFGSGTRLTVV.

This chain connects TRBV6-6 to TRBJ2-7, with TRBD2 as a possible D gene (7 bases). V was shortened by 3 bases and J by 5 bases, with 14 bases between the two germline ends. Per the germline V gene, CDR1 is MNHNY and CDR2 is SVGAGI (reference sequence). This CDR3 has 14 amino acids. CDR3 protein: CASSYGGGGHEQYF. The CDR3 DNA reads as TGTGCCAGCAGTTATGGGGGCGGGGGACACGAGCAGTACTTC.

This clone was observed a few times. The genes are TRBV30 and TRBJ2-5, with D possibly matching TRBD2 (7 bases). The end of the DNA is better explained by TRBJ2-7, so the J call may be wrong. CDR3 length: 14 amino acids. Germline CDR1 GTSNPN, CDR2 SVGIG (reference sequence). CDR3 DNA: TGTGCCTGGAGCGGGGGGCCGAGCTCCTACGAGCAGTACTTC. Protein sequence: CAWSGGPSSYEQYF.